The 27 T cell receptor beta chains listed next were all sequenced from one sample in a study of cytomegalovirus exposure and HLA in healthy donors. PCR primers comprised 60 Vbeta and 13 Jbeta primers. Libraries were prepared by immunoSEQ multiplex PCR; TCRdb keeps only in-frame clonotypes and omits some of them. The sample shows fewer than 200,000 clones, approximately 81% of them seen only once. Sequencing was carried out using PBMCs. Source of these receptors: a man aged 18 to 29 in good health and CMV-seropositive.

This clone was found once. The chain combines TRBV7-2 with TRBJ2-5; 8 bases are a match to TRBD2. The end of the DNA fits TRBJ2-7 better, so the J call may be wrong. Germline CDR1 and CDR2: SGHTA and FQGNSA. This CDR3 has 17 residues. This CDR3 reads CASSLSAGGLSAYEQYF. DNA of the CDR3: TGTGCCAGCAGCTTGTCGGCGGGGGGACTCTCTGCCTACGAGCAGTACTTC.

The table lists this clone with a count of one. Other DNA variants within this sample encode the same CDR3. The J gene is TRBJ1-1, the V gene TRBV30; 7 bases agree with TRBD1. There are 18 residues in the CDR3. Per the germline V gene, CDR1 is GTSNPN and CDR2 is SVGIG (reference sequence). With V trimmed by 0 bases and J by 6 bases, 19 bases remained unmatched. CDR3 loop: CAWSVLGRGRAVRAEAFF. The CDR3 coding sequence is TGTGCCTGGAGTGTACTGGGAAGGGGGCGCGCAGTCCGTGCTGAAGCTTTCTTT.

V usage is TRBV6-1 and J usage is TRBJ1-2; D may be TRBD1 (5 bases). This CDR3 is built from 15 residues. Germline-derived CDR1 and CDR2 are MNHNS and SASEGT. The ends were cut back, 2 bases at V and 2 bases at J, with 12 bases in the middle. The CDR3: CASSESVAGNYGYTF. The CDR3 DNA sequence: TGTGCCAGCAGTGAATCGGTTGCAGGGAACTATGGCTACACCTTC.

V is TRBV7-8 and J is TRBJ2-2; the D gene is possibly TRBD2 (5 bases). This CDR3 comprises 15 residues. CDR1 and CDR2 from the germline V gene are SGHVS and FQNEAQ. V lost 5 bases to trimming and J lost 4 bases, with 14 bases between them. CDR3 nucleotide sequence: TGTGCCAGCAGCCGCGGGCGAGTTTCCACCGGGGAGCTGTTTTTT. Amino acids: CASSRGRVSTGELFF.

In this sample, this clone turned up once. This rearrangement joins TRBV9 to TRBJ2-2; tentatively, D is TRBD2 (7 bases). In germline, CDR1 is SGDLS, CDR2 YYNGEE. The CDR3 runs to 15 residues. V lost 3 bases, J lost 4 bases, and 13 bases lay in between. The CDR3 region has the DNA TGTGCCAGCAGCGGGGGGGGACAACCCACCGGGGAGCTGTTTTTT. It translates to CASSGGGQPTGELFF.

The chain uses TRBV7-8 and TRBJ1-1, with D perhaps TRBD1 (5 bases). The V gene's germline CDR1 is SGHVS and CDR2 FQNEAQ. The CDR3 runs 14 residues. Trimming cost V 5 bases and J 4 bases, with 14 bases left between them. CDR3 region: CASSLSTGGTEAFF. In DNA form, the CDR3 reads TGTGCCAGCAGCCTCTCGACGGGGGGCACTGAAGCTTTCTTT.

The rearrangement links TRBV15 to TRBJ2-2, with a possible D match to TRBD1 (6 bases). Germline CDR1 and CDR2: LNHNV and YYDKDF (reference sequence). V was trimmed by 1 base and J by 4 bases, leaving 10 bases between them. The CDR3 is 15 amino acids. CDR3 sequence: CATSRARGGTGELFF. In DNA form, the CDR3 reads TGTGCCACCAGCAGAGCCAGGGGCGGCACCGGGGAGCTGTTTTTT.

The V and J genes are TRBV18 and TRBJ2-3, with TRBD1 as a possible D gene (7 bases). Deletions cut 4 bases from V and 6 bases from J, with 14 bases between. Germline V gene sequence: CDR1 KGHSH, CDR2 LQKENI. This CDR3 comprises 14 residues. The CDR3 sequence is CASSLQGGVDTQYF. CDR3 coding DNA: TGTGCCAGCTCACTCCAGGGGGGTGTTGATACGCAGTATTTT.

The chain links TRBV19 to TRBJ1-3; D uncertain. Germline CDR1 reads LNHDA; CDR2 reads SQIVND (reference sequence). This CDR3 is built from 14 residues. The ends were cut back, 6 bases at V and 0 bases at J, with 9 bases in the middle. In nucleotides, the CDR3 is TGTGCCAGTAGGGCGGCGGGCTCTGGAAACACCATATATTTT. The encoded protein is CASRAAGSGNTIYF.

This clone was observed a handful of times. This chain joins TRBV27 and TRBJ1-6, with D perhaps matching TRBD1 (6 bases). The germline gives CDR1 MNHEY, CDR2 SMNVEV (reference sequence). V was trimmed by 2 bases and J by 7 bases, leaving 18 bases between them. CDR3 length: 17 amino acids. The CDR3 is CASSLTTGLSSNSPLHF. DNA for the CDR3: TGTGCCAGCAGTTTAACTACAGGGCTCTCGTCGAATTCACCCCTCCACTTT.

The chain links TRBV11-2 to TRBJ2-1; 14 nucleotides match TRBD2. CDR1 and CDR2 (germline): SGHAT, FQNNGV. This CDR3 contains 16 residues. Unmatched junction bases numbered 3, after V lost 3 bases and J lost 5 bases. The CDR3 reads CASSLPGLAGDNEQFF. The CDR3 DNA is TGTGCCAGCAGCTTGCCGGGACTAGCGGGGGACAATGAGCAGTTCTTC.

This clone was counted once. The chain links TRBV7-2 to TRBJ1-5, with 10 bases matching TRBD1. V lost 3 bases and J lost 6; bases outside the gene matches: 8. CDR1 and CDR2 from the germline V gene are SGHTA and FQGNSA. The CDR3 totals 16 residues. CDR3 in amino acids: CASSLRDRGPGQPQHF. The CDR3 DNA reads TGTGCCAGCAGCTTGAGAGACAGGGGGCCTGGTCAGCCCCAGCATTTT.

This chain uses TRBV11-2 with TRBJ2-3; 8 nucleotides line up with TRBD2. Germline lookup yields CDR1 SGHAT and CDR2 FQNNGV. The CDR3 covers 18 residues. J lost 0 bases, V lost 3 bases, and 11 bases had no gene match. The CDR3 sequence is CASSFGTLSGASTDTQYF. CDR3 in DNA: TGTGCCAGCAGCTTCGGCACCCTTAGCGGGGCGAGCACAGATACGCAGTATTTT.

This chain uses TRBV5-4 with TRBJ2-7; 11 nucleotides line up with TRBD2. The V and J ends lost 5 bases and 1 base, in that order; junction bases with no gene match: 5. Looked up from germline, CDR1 is SGHNT and CDR2 is YYREEE (reference sequence). CDR3 length: 15 residues. The CDR3, as DNA: TGTGCCAGCAGTTTTACTAGCGGGGGATCCTACGAGCAGTACTTC. As protein: CASSFTSGGSYEQYF.

This rearrangement joins TRBV7-2 to TRBJ2-5; D is unresolved. Germline-derived CDR1 and CDR2 are SGHTA and FQGNSA. This CDR3 has 12 residues. Trimming stripped 10 bases from V and 9 bases from J, with 18 bases between. The CDR3 bases are TGTGCCACCACGAGCGCCGCCGTGGCCCAGTACTTC. This codes for CATTSAAVAQYF.

This clone was seen a few times. The chain links TRBV18 to TRBJ1-1; D call uncertain. Germline CDR1 KGHSH, CDR2 LQKENI. The V gene lost 2 bases and the J gene lost 10 bases, with 17 bases spanning the gap. The CDR3 has 14 residues. The CDR3 bases are TGTGCCAGCTCACCATCGGAGACCCTTAGTGTAGCTTTCTTT. Translation: CASSPSETLSVAFF.

As regards this clone: The sample holds other DNA sequences that translate to the same CDR3. This rearrangement joins TRBV11-2 to TRBJ2-7; TRBD1 matches at 9 bases. The CDR3 has 15 amino acids. With 2 bases clipped from V and 1 base from J, the junction kept 3 bases outside the gene matches. In germline, CDR1 is SGHAT, CDR2 FQNNGV. The CDR3 DNA reads as TGTGCCAGCAGCTTACCGGGGACAGGGTCCTACGAGCAGTACTTC. It is translated as CASSLPGTGSYEQYF.

This rearrangement joins TRBV6-1 to TRBJ2-1, with 11 bases aligning to TRBD2. This CDR3 spans 16 amino acids. Trimming at V came to 4 bases and at J to 8 bases, leaving 10 bases not matched to a gene. Germline V gene sequence: CDR1 MNHNS, CDR2 SASEGT. Here the CDR3 reads CASSAVAGGRSDEQFF. The CDR3 DNA reads as TGTGCCAGCAGTGCAGTAGCGGGGGGGCGTAGCGATGAGCAGTTCTTC.

This clone occurred a few times. The rearrangement joins TRBV6-1 to TRBJ1-5; 7 bases line up with TRBD1. Germline CDR1 MNHNS, CDR2 SASEGT. J lost 4 bases, V lost 6 bases, and 0 bases had no gene match. The CDR3 consists of 12 residues. The CDR3 loop reads CASRTGNQPQHF. For the CDR3, the DNA is TGTGCCAGCAGGACAGGGAATCAGCCCCAGCATTTT.

The CDR3 DNA reads TGTGCCAGCAGCTTGAAGGGACAGGAAGACTACGAGCAGTACTTC. This gives the protein CASSLKGQEDYEQYF. The chain links TRBV11-2 to TRBJ2-7, with 8 bases matching TRBD1. The V gene end was trimmed by 3 bases and the J gene end by 3 bases; junction bases not matched to a gene: 7. The CDR3 is made up of 15 amino acids. Germline V lookup: CDR1 SGHAT, CDR2 FQNNGV.

In DNA form, the CDR3 reads TGTGCCAGTAGTATAGATCCGGTCGGCGAGTGGAGTAATCAGCCCCAGCATTTT. Translated: CASSIDPVGEWSNQPQHF. V is TRBV19 and J is TRBJ1-5; D not resolved. CDR1 is LNHDA, CDR2 SQIVND, per germline (reference sequence). This CDR3 contains 18 residues. V was clipped by 0 bases and J by 4 bases, with 19 bases between them.

The V gene is TRBV5-1, the J gene TRBJ2-2; TRBD1 matches 9 bases. CDR1 SGHRS and CDR2 YFSETQ come from the germline V gene. The CDR3 is 16 amino acids. With 5 bases clipped from V and 0 bases from J, the junction kept 5 bases outside the gene matches. DNA of the CDR3: TGCGCCAGCAGTTTCAGACAGGGGGCGAACACCGGGGAGCTGTTTTTT. This codes for CASSFRQGANTGELFF.

The chain links TRBV5-1 to TRBJ2-7, with 8 positions matching TRBD2. Germline assignment: CDR1 SGHRS and CDR2 YFSETQ. J lost 0 bases, V lost 6 bases, and 2 bases had no gene match. This CDR3 comprises 13 residues. The CDR3, as DNA: TGCGCCAGCAAAAGCGGGAGCTCCTACGAGCAGTACTTC. Translating gives CASKSGSSYEQYF.

A note on this clone: Relative to the germline gene, one junction end is altered; a read error may explain this. The V gene is TRBV7-8, the J gene TRBJ2-6; D perhaps matches TRBD2 (6 bases). The CDR3 totals 15 residues. From germline, CDR1 is SGHVS and CDR2 FQNEAQ. Here the CDR3 DNA reads TGTGCCAGCAGCTTGAGCCCTGGCGGGGCCAACGGCCTGACTTTC. The encoded protein is CASSLSPGGANGLTF.

This chain connects TRBV6-6 to TRBJ1-1, with 10 bases identical to TRBD1. The CDR3 is made up of 15 amino acids. Germline CDR1 and CDR2: MNHNY and SVGAGI (reference sequence). Trimming took 6 bases from V and 5 from J; bases not matched to a gene: 9. CDR3 region: CASSEPGTGETEAFF. The CDR3 region has the DNA TGTGCCAGCAGCGAGCCCGGGACAGGGGAGACTGAAGCTTTCTTT.

The chain is built from TRBV18 and TRBJ1-1; D perhaps matches TRBD1 (5 bases). The CDR3 contains 14 residues. Between the trimmed V and J ends, which lost 1 base and 5 bases, there was a span of 11 bases. Per the germline V gene, CDR1 is KGHSH and CDR2 is LQKENI. CDR3 loop: CASSPLSGETEAFF. Here the CDR3 DNA reads TGTGCCAGCTCACCACTCTCGGGGGAGACTGAAGCTTTCTTT.

This chain uses TRBV5-6 with TRBJ2-3; 11 positions match TRBD1. Germline V gene sequence: CDR1 SGHDT, CDR2 YYEEEE. This CDR3 spans 16 amino acids. V shed 4 bases, J shed 2 bases, and the junction held 6 bases outside the gene matches. The CDR3 sequence: CASSLDRGRDTDTQYF. The CDR3 region has the DNA TGTGCCAGCAGCCTGGACAGGGGGCGCGACACAGATACGCAGTATTTT.